Shown below are 26 T cell receptor beta chains from a single sample sequenced in a study of T-cell reconstitution after alpha-beta-depleted transplantation in children. During its preparation, the TCRbeta library received unique molecular identifiers. In TCRdb, the PCR reads were re-called with MiXCR into one record per CDR3 protein. The repertoire has 900,000 or so distinct CDR3 sequences, approximately 15% of them found once; the top ten carry approximately 5%. Sequencing used PBMCs, mostly from graft donor cells, obtained 360 days after TCRalphabeta/CD19-depleted stem cell transplant. These receptors were taken from a male patient younger than 18 who had a stem cell transplant for acute lymphoblastic leukemia, so the T cells may come from the graft donor.

The gene calls are TRBV12-2 and TRBJ2-7; the table names TRBD2, a call not compared with the DNA. TRBV12-2 is an annotated pseudogene. The CDR3 covers 15 residues. The CDR3 loop reads CASRVGLPKSYEQYF. The CDR3 DNA follows: TGTGCAAGTCGCGTGGGACTTCCGAAATCCTACGAGCAGTACTTC.

V is TRBV10-3 and J is TRBJ2-7; no definite D call. The V end lost 0 bases, the J end lost 2 bases, and 14 bases lay between the germline ends. The CDR3 sequence is 16 residues long. Germline loops: CDR1 ENHRY, CDR2 SYGVKD. The DNA of the CDR3 is TGTGCCATCAGTGAGTCGATCGCGCTGAGCACCTACGAGCAGTACTTC. This codes for CAISESIALSTYEQYF.

This CDR3 reads CASSYLSGGRYSNQPQHF. For the CDR3, the DNA is TGTGCCAGCAGCTACCTCTCGGGGGGCAGGTATAGCAATCAGCCCCAGCATTTT. This chain links TRBV27 with TRBJ1-5, with a possible D match to TRBD1 (6 bases). Germline-derived CDR1 and CDR2 are MNHEY and SMNVEV (reference sequence). The CDR3 sequence is 18 residues long. The ends were cut back, 6 bases at V and 0 bases at J, with 21 bases in the middle.

The V and J genes are TRBV14 and TRBJ1-6, with 8 positions matching TRBD1. The length of the CDR3 is 19 residues. Germline assignment: CDR1 SGHDN and CDR2 FVKESK. J gave up 0 bases and V 4 bases, and 11 bases lay outside the gene matches. The CDR3 loop reads CASSRNRGTFSSYNSPLHF. The CDR3 bases are TGTGCCAGCAGCCGGAACAGGGGGACGTTTTCCTCCTATAATTCACCCCTCCACTTT.

This clonotype appeared a few times. This chain uses TRBV7-8 with TRBJ1-4; D unresolved. The ends were cut back, 0 bases at V and 8 bases at J, with 10 bases in the middle. This CDR3 contains 14 residues. Germline CDR1 is SGHVS and CDR2 is FQNEAQ. CDR3 region: CASSLAGPQEKLFF. CDR3 nucleotides: TGTGCCAGCAGCTTAGCGGGTCCTCAGGAAAAACTGTTTTTT.

The table lists this clonotype with many counts. The chain joins TRBV7-2 to TRBJ2-7; TRBD2 matches at 11 bases. Trimming removed 5 bases from V and 7 bases from J; junction bases left unmatched: 13. The germline V gene has CDR1 SGHTA and CDR2 FQGNSA. This CDR3 spans 16 amino acids. CDR3 amino acids: CASSPQLAGAWEEQYF. The CDR3 DNA follows: TGTGCCAGCAGCCCACAACTAGCGGGAGCATGGGAAGAGCAGTACTTC.

The chain joins TRBV20-1 to TRBJ2-7, with a possible D match to TRBD2 (6 bases). V dropped 0 bases and J dropped 0 bases, with 12 bases sitting between them. The length of the CDR3 is 15 residues. CDR1 and CDR2 (germline): DFQATT, SNEGSKA (reference sequence). CDR3 protein: CSAREWRGASYEQYF. The CDR3 DNA reads as TGCAGTGCTAGAGAATGGCGCGGGGCCTCCTACGAGCAGTACTTC.

This clonotype was detected only a few times. The chain has TRBV25-1 and TRBJ1-3, with D perhaps TRBD1 (5 bases). This CDR3 spans 16 amino acids. V dropped 7 bases and J dropped 0 bases, with 16 bases sitting between them. Per the germline V gene, CDR1 is MGHDK and CDR2 is SYGVNS. CDR3 in DNA: TGTGCCAGCACCTCCCTGAGGGGCACCTCTGGAAACACCATATATTTT. It translates to CASTSLRGTSGNTIYF.

The gene calls are TRBV4-2 and TRBJ2-7; unclear D gene. The CDR3 runs 15 residues. Germline loops: CDR1 LGHNA, CDR2 YNFKEQ. V lost 0 bases, J lost 5 bases, and 14 bases lay in between. CDR3 DNA: TGTGCCAGCAGCCAAGATTTAAGCGTCATAGACGAGCAGTACTTC. Protein sequence: CASSQDLSVIDEQYF.

This clonotype was counted a few times. The genes are TRBV7-7 and TRBJ2-5; possibly TRBD1 or TRBD2 for D (6 bases each). Germline values: CDR1 SSHAT, CDR2 FNYEAQ (reference sequence). Trimming pared 4 bases from V and 0 bases from J, leaving 27 bases between. The CDR3 consists of 20 residues. The chain's CDR3 is CASSSPTRTGALSYQETQYF. The CDR3 nucleotides are TGTGCCAGCAGCTCGCCAACACGGACGGGGGCACTTTCATACCAAGAGACCCAGTACTTC.

There are a few counts of this clonotype. The J gene is TRBJ2-1, the V gene TRBV7-8; 7 positions match TRBD2. V lost 5 bases and J lost 6; bases outside the gene matches: 13. The CDR3 consists of 16 residues. Germline CDR1 and CDR2: SGHVS and FQNEAQ. CDR3 in DNA: TGTGCCAGCAGCGCCTCAGTTGCGGGGGTAGGCAATGAGCAGTTCTTC. It codes for CASSASVAGVGNEQFF.

The chain recombines TRBV5-4 with TRBJ2-1; D unresolved. CDR1 and CDR2 (germline): SGHNT, YYREEE (reference sequence). The CDR3 runs to 15 residues. With 4 bases removed from V and 1 base from J, the gap between germline ends came to 12 bases. The chain's CDR3 is CASSPLLASYNEQFF. Here the CDR3 DNA reads TGTGCCAGCAGCCCTCTATTAGCTTCCTACAATGAGCAGTTCTTC. Using reference TRBV5-4 and TRBJ2-1 for the parts outside the CDR3, the full variable domain is ETGVTQSPTHLIKTRGQQVTLRCSSQSGHNTVSWYQQALGQGPQFIFQYYREEENGRGNFPPRFSGLQFPNYSSELNVNALELDDSALYLCASSPLLASYNEQFFGPGTRLTVL.

This clonotype occurred a few times. CDR3 region: CASRYRTGTGNNEQFF. The DNA for the CDR3 is TGCGCCAGCAGATACCGAACCGGGACAGGGAACAATGAGCAGTTCTTC. This sequence joins TRBV5-1 and TRBJ2-1; the match to TRBD1 covers 9 bases. CDR3 length: 16 amino acids. The germline V gene has CDR1 SGHRS and CDR2 YFSETQ. J was trimmed by 5 bases and V by 5 bases; bases with no gene match: 11.

This clonotype was seen only a few times. The V and J genes are TRBV12-3 or TRBV12-4 and TRBJ2-7; 7 positions agree with TRBD2. The CDR3 runs to 15 residues. V dropped 1 base and J dropped 1; count of bases not matched to a gene: 4. The CDR3 here is CASSLGAGESYEQYF. The CDR3 nucleotides are TGTGCCAGCAGTTTAGGGGCGGGGGAATCCTACGAGCAGTACTTC.

This clonotype was found a few times. The chain is built from TRBV29-1 and TRBJ2-1; D gene ambiguous. Germline CDR1 SQVTM, CDR2 ANQGSEA. V lost 5 bases, J lost 8 bases, and 16 bases lay in between. The CDR3 extends over 13 amino acids. Here the CDR3 DNA reads TGCAGCGTTAGAAGCTCTCATTACCATGAGCAGTTCTTC. Its protein is CSVRSSHYHEQFF.

This chain uses TRBV7-2 with TRBJ2-3, with TRBD2 as a possible D gene (5 bases). Germline CDR1 is SGHTA and CDR2 is FQGNSA. CDR3 size: 15 residues. The V end lost 3 bases, the J end lost 0 bases, and 10 bases lay between the germline ends. The CDR3 bases are TGTGCCAGCAGCTTCGGGATTCTGAGCACAGATACGCAGTATTTT. The encoded protein is CASSFGILSTDTQYF.

The chain uses TRBV3-1 and TRBJ2-5; 12 bases line up with TRBD2. The CDR3 is 18 amino acids. Looked up from germline, CDR1 is LGHDT and CDR2 is YNNKEL (reference sequence). J gave up 1 base and V 5 bases, and 11 bases lay outside the gene matches. The CDR3 here is CASSIWTSGMGPQETQYF. The CDR3 DNA sequence: TGTGCCAGCAGCATCTGGACTAGCGGGATGGGTCCCCAAGAGACCCAGTACTTC.

CDR3 nucleotides: TGTGCCAGCTCACCACGCCCACTAGCGGGAGGGCCGGATGAGCAGTTCTTC. Its translation is CASSPRPLAGGPDEQFF. This chain links TRBV18 with TRBJ2-1, with 13 bases aligning to TRBD2. In germline, CDR1 is KGHSH, CDR2 LQKENI. The CDR3 runs to 17 residues. V lost 1 base, J lost 8 bases, and 8 bases stayed unmatched.

CDR3 DNA sequence: TGTGCCAGCAGCGCCGTCGGCAATGAGCAGTTCTTC. It is translated as CASSAVGNEQFF. V usage is TRBV9 and J usage is TRBJ2-1, with D unresolved. With 3 bases removed from V and 6 bases from J, the gap between germline ends came to 7 bases. There are 12 residues in the CDR3. In germline, CDR1 is SGDLS, CDR2 YYNGEE. Drawing the rest from reference TRBV9 and TRBJ2-1, the complete variable domain is DSGVTQTPKHLITATGQRVTLRCSPRSGDLSVYWYQQSLDQGLQFLIQYYNGEERAKGNILERFSAQQFPDLHSELNLSSLELGDSALYFCASSAVGNEQFFGPGTRLTVL.

This clonotype was recorded many times. The chain links TRBV14 to TRBJ2-7, with TRBD2 matching 7 bases. V lost 3 bases, J lost 3 bases, and 2 bases stayed unmatched. The CDR3 is made up of 13 amino acids. Germline CDR1 SGHDN, CDR2 FVKESK. CDR3 residues: CASSHGGGYEQYF. CDR3 nucleotides: TGTGCCAGCAGCCATGGGGGGGGCTACGAGCAGTACTTC.

There are many counts of this clonotype. V usage is TRBV15 and J usage is TRBJ2-5, with unresolved D. The CDR3 sequence is 15 residues long. Trimming stripped 3 bases from V and 4 bases from J, with 15 bases between. Germline loops: CDR1 LNHNV, CDR2 YYDKDF (reference sequence). CDR3 in DNA: TGTGCCACCAGCAGGAGTTTGAGGACGGGAGAGACCCAGTACTTC. It specifies CATSRSLRTGETQYF.

This clonotype was seen repeatedly, ten times or more. The chain uses TRBV29-1 and TRBJ1-3, with 9 bases lining up with TRBD1. Germline CDR1 is SQVTM and CDR2 is ANQGSEA. V trimming: 5 bases; J trimming: 3 bases; junction bases outside the gene matches: 5. The length of the CDR3 is 14 residues. The CDR3 loop is CSVTGGAHGNTIYF. The DNA for the CDR3 is TGCAGCGTTACAGGGGGCGCCCATGGAAACACCATATATTTT.

This clonotype has at least ten counts. This chain links TRBV29-1 with TRBJ2-3; no definite D call. CDR1 is SQVTM, CDR2 ANQGSEA, per germline. CDR3 length: 13 amino acids. With 5 bases removed from V and 2 bases from J, the gap between germline ends came to 11 bases. The CDR3 region has the DNA TGCAGCGTTTCCGGGCCCTACACAGATACGCAGTATTTT. It is translated as CSVSGPYTDTQYF.

The rearrangement links TRBV12-3 or TRBV12-4 to TRBJ1-2; perhaps TRBD1 as D (6 bases). Trimming left V 3 bases short and J 6 bases short, with 17 bases between. The CDR3 has 15 amino acids. In DNA form, the CDR3 reads TGTGCCAGCAGTTTTTTGGGAGGCGGGGGGCATGGCTACACCTTC. Amino acids: CASSFLGGGGHGYTF.

The rearrangement uses TRBV12-3 or TRBV12-4 and TRBJ2-3, with D maybe TRBD2 (6 bases). The CDR3 spans 15 residues. The V end was cut by 5 bases, the J end by 2 bases, with 14 bases between. The CDR3: CASSRRGLNTDTQYF. The CDR3 DNA is TGTGCCAGCAGTCGGCGGGGCCTCAACACAGATACGCAGTATTTT.

The chain uses TRBV9 and TRBJ2-1; no clear D. Germline-derived CDR1 and CDR2 are SGDLS and YYNGEE. V lost 4 bases and J 0 bases, leaving 17 bases between the germline ends. The CDR3 totals 17 residues. The DNA for the CDR3 is TGTGCCAGCAGCCCTAGGGTAGGTAGGAGCTCCTACAATGAGCAGTTCTTC. Residues: CASSPRVGRSSYNEQFF.